A selection of T cell receptor beta chains follows, all from one sample in a study of identical twins. Each CDR3 protein is one row after TCRdb ran MiXCR on the 5' RACE reads. The profile shows more than 600,000 distinct CDR3 sequences, roughly 18% of them singletons. These same records also appear under a second study, on T cells expressing NK-cell markers.

Sequenced: PBMCs. The receptors were gathered from a woman aged 18-29 years in good health. CDR3s include the opening cysteine and the closing phenylalanine or tryptophan. The order of the fields is clone size, J gene, CDR3 length, V gene, D gene, CDR3 DNA, CDR3 protein. D genes are given only for firm matches. Where a row states a size, it is once, few, many or the class of an expanded clone; other rows omit it.

many,TRBJ1-5,14,TRBV14,-,TGTGCCAGCAGCCAAGGGTCGGTACGGCAGCCCCAGCATTTT,CASSQGSVRQPQHF
many,TRBJ1-1,14,TRBV29-1,-,TGCAGCGTTGGCCTGTTGAGGGTCGACACTGAAGCTTTCTTT,CSVGLLRVDTEAFF
-,TRBJ2-1,17,TRBV6-5,TRBD1,TGTGCCAGCAGTTACTACAACCGGGACAGGGGTATCGGTGAGCAGTTCTTC,CASSYYNRDRGIGEQFF
-,TRBJ2-1,13,TRBV7-8,TRBD2,TGTGCCAGCAGCGCCGGGACTAGTGCTGAGCAGTTCTTC,CASSAGTSAEQFF
-,TRBJ2-5,14,TRBV7-2,-,TGTGCCAGCAGCTTAAGGCGGAGCCAAGAGACCCAGTACTTC,CASSLRRSQETQYF
-,TRBJ2-1,14,TRBV10-3,-,TGTGCCATCAGTGATCGAGAACAGGGTAATGAGCAGTTCTTC,CAISDREQGNEQFF
few,TRBJ2-6,17,TRBV29-1,-,TGCAGCGTTTTGGGCAGGCCTTACAGCTCTGGGGCCAACGTCCTGACTTTC,CSVLGRPYSSGANVLTF
-,TRBJ2-1,16,TRBV9,-,TGTGCCAGCAGCGTAGCGGGATCCGAATATTACAATGAGCAGTTCTTC,CASSVAGSEYYNEQFF
few,TRBJ2-5,14,TRBV12-5,-,TGTGCTAGTGGTTTGGGCACGGTACAAGAGACCCAGTACTTC,CASGLGTVQETQYF
-,TRBJ2-7,14,TRBV12-3/TRBV12-4,TRBD1,TGTGCCAGCAGGAAGAGACAGGGCTCCTACGAGCAGTACTTC,CASRKRQGSYEQYF
-,TRBJ2-7,14,TRBV2,-,TGTGCCAGCAGGAACAGGGTATTGGGCTACGAGCAGTACTTC,CASRNRVLGYEQYF
-,TRBJ2-1,17,TRBV10-3,-,TGTGCCATCAGTGAACCCCTACGGGAGCTAAAATACAATGAGCAGTTCTTC,CAISEPLRELKYNEQFF
-,TRBJ2-7,15,TRBV3-1,-,TGTGCCACCTGCCAAACTGCGCGACAGCTCTACGAGCAGTACTTC,CATCQTARQLYEQYF
-,TRBJ2-3,16,TRBV20-1,TRBD1,TGCAGTGTCACCATTGGGACAGGGGCGAAGACAGATACGCAGTATTTT,CSVTIGTGAKTDTQYF
few,TRBJ2-1,13,TRBV9,-,TGTGCCAGCAGCTGGGACATTCACAATGAGCAGTTCTTC,CASSWDIHNEQFF
few,TRBJ1-2,12,TRBV20-1,-,TGCAGTGCTAGCCACGCGAGGCTTGGCTACACCTTC,CSASHARLGYTF
few,TRBJ2-1,15,TRBV12-3/TRBV12-4,TRBD2,TGTGCCAGCATCCCGGGGACTAGCGGGGGGAATGAGCAGTTCTTC,CASIPGTSGGNEQFF
many,TRBJ2-7,11,TRBV29-1,TRBD1,TGCAGCGTGGGACAGCTCTACGAGCAGTACTTC,CSVGQLYEQYF
few,TRBJ2-7,14,TRBV20-1,-,TGCAGTGCTGCCGGACGGACCATCTCCTACGAGCAGTACTTC,CSAAGRTISYEQYF
-,TRBJ1-2,14,TRBV3-1,-,TGTGCCAGCAGCCTTATAAGGCGGAGTGGTGGCTACACCTTC,CASSLIRRSGGYTF
-,TRBJ2-2,15,TRBV3-1,-,TGTGCCAGCAGTCGTTGGCCAGAAGCCACCGGGGAGCTGTTTTTT,CASSRWPEATGELFF
-,TRBJ2-5,13,TRBV12-3/TRBV12-4,-,TGTGCCAGCAGTTATACAATCCGAGAGACCCAGTACTTC,CASSYTIRETQYF